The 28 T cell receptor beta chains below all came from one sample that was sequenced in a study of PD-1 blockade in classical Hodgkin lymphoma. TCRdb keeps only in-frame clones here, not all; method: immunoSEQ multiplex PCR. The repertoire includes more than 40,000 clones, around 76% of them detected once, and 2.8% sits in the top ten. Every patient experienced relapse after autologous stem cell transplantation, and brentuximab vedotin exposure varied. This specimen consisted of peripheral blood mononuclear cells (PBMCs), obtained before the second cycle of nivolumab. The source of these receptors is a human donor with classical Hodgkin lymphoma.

The CDR3 sequence is CASSGRLAGGPDTQYF. CDR3 DNA: TGTGCCAGCAGTGGACGACTAGCGGGGGGCCCAGATACGCAGTATTTT. The chain employs TRBV6-1 and TRBJ2-3; 13 bases align to TRBD2. Germline loops: CDR1 MNHNS, CDR2 SASEGT. The CDR3 contains 16 residues. Unmatched junction bases numbered 5, after V lost 4 bases and J lost 4 bases.

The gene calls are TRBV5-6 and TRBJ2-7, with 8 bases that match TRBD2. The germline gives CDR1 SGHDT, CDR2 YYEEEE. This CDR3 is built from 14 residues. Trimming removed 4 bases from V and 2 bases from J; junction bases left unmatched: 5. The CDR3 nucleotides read TGTGCCAGCAGCCTTAGCGGGGTTACCTACGAGCAGTACTTC. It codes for CASSLSGVTYEQYF. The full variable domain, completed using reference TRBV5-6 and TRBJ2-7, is DAGVTQSPTHLIKTRGQQVTLRCSPKSGHDTVSWYQQALGQGPQFIFQYYEEEERQRGNFPDRFSGHQFPNYSSELNVNALLLGDSALYLCASSLSGVTYEQYFGPGTRLTVT.

The CDR3 DNA reads TGTGCCAGCAAGGGGGGTTGGGACTATGGCTACACCTTC. Amino acid sequence: CASKGGWDYGYTF. This chain connects TRBV27 to TRBJ1-2, with D possibly matching TRBD1 (6 bases). Germline CDR1 reads MNHEY; CDR2 reads SMNVEV (reference sequence). Trimming removed 7 bases from V and 3 bases from J, with 12 bases in between. CDR3 length: 13 residues.

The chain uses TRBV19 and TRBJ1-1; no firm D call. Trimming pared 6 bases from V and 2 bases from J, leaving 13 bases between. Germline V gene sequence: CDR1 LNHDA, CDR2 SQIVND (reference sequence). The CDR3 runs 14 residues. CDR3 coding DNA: TGTGCCAGTAGGGGTCCTATCCGAAACACTGAAGCTTTCTTT. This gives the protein CASRGPIRNTEAFF.

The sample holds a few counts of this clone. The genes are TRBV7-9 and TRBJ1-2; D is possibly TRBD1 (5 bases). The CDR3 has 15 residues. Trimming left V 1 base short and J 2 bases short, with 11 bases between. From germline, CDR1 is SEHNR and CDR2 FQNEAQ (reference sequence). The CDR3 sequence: CASSLGSAGNYGYTF. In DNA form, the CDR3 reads TGTGCCAGCAGCTTAGGTTCGGCAGGGAACTATGGCTACACCTTC.

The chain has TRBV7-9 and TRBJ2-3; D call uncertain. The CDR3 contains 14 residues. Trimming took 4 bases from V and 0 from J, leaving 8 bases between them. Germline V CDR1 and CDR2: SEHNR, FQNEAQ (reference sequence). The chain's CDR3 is CASSSYGSTDTQYF. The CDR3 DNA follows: TGTGCCAGCAGCTCCTACGGGAGCACAGATACGCAGTATTTT.

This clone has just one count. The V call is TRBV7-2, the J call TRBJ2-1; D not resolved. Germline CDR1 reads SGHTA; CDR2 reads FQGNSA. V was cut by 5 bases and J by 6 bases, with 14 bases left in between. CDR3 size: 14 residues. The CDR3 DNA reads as TGTGCCAGCAGCCCGCCCCGCCCGGCCAATGAGCAGTTCTTC. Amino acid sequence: CASSPPRPANEQFF.

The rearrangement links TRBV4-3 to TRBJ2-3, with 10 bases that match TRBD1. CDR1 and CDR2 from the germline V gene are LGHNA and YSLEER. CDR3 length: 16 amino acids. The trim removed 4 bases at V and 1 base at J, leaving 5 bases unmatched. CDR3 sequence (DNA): TGCGCCAGCAGCCGGGGACAGGGGTCGGGCACAGATACGCAGTATTTT. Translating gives CASSRGQGSGTDTQYF.

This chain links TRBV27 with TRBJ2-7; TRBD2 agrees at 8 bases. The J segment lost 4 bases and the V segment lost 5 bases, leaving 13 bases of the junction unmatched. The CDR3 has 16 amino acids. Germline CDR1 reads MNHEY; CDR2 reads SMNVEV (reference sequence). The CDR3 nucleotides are TGTGCCAGCAGTCCATCAGCGGGAGACACTCCATACGAGCAGTACTTC. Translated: CASSPSAGDTPYEQYF.

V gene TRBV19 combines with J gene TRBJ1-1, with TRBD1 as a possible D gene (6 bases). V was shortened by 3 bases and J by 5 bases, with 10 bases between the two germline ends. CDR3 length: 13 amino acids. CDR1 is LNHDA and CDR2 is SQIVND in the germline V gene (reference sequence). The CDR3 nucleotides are TGTGCCAGTAGTATTAGCAGGGGTACTGAAGCTTTCTTT. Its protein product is CASSISRGTEAFF.

Here the CDR3 DNA reads TGTGCCAGCAGCCGAACTACAGGCCCCACAGATACGCAGTATTTT. Encoded protein: CASSRTTGPTDTQYF. This chain connects TRBV6-5 to TRBJ2-3, with D maybe TRBD1 (5 bases). This CDR3 is built from 15 residues. Per the germline V gene, CDR1 is MNHEY and CDR2 is SVGAGI. Trimming left V 6 bases short and J 2 bases short, with 15 bases between.

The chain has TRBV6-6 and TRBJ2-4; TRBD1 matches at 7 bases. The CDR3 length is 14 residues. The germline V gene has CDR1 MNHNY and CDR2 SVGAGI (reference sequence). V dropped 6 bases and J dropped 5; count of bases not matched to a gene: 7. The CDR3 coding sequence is TGTGCCAGCAGGGTACAGGGGCAGGAAAACATTCAGTACTTC. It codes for CASRVQGQENIQYF.

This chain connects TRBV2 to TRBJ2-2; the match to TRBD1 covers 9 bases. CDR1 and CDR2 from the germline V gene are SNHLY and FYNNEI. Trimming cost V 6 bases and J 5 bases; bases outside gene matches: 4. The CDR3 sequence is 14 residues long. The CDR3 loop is CASRSGTGTGELFF. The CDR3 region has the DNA TGTGCCAGCAGGAGCGGGACAGGGACCGGGGAGCTGTTTTTT. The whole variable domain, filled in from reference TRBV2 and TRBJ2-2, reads EPEVTQTPSHQVTQMGQEVILRCVPISNHLYFYWYRQILGQKVEFLVSFYNNEISEKSEIFDDQFSVERPDGSNFTLKIRSTKLEDSAMYFCASRSGTGTGELFFGEGSRLTVL.

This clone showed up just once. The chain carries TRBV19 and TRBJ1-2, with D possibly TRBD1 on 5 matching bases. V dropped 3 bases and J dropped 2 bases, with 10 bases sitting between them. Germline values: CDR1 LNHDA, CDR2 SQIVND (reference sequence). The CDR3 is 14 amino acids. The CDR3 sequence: CASSIRETNYGYTF. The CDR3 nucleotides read TGTGCCAGTAGTATCAGGGAAACCAACTATGGCTACACCTTC.

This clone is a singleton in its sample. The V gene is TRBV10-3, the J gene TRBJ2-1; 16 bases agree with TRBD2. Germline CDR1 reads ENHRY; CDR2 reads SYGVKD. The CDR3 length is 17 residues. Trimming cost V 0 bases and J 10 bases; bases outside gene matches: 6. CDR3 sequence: CAISESGLAGGWTEQFF. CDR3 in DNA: TGTGCCATCAGTGAGTCGGGACTAGCGGGGGGGTGGACCGAGCAGTTCTTC.

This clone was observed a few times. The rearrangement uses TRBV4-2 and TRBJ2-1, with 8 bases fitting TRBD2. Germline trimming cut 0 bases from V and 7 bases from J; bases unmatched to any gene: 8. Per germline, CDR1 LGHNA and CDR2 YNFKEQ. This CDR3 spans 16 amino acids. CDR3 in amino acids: CASSQDLGSGGNEQFF. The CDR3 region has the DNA TGTGCCAGCAGCCAAGATCTCGGGAGCGGGGGAAATGAGCAGTTCTTC.

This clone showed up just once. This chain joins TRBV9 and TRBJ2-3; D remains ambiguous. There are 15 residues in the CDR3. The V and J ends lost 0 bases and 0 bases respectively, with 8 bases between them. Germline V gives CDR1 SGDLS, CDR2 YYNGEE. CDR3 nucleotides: TGTGCCAGCAGCGTAGGGTCTAGAAGCACAGATACGCAGTATTTT. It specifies CASSVGSRSTDTQYF.

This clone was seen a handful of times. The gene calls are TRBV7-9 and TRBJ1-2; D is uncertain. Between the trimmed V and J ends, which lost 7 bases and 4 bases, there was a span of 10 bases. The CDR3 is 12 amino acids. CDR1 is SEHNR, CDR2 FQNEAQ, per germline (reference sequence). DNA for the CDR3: TGTGCCAGCATGAAGGGTACCTATGGCTACACCTTC. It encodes CASMKGTYGYTF.

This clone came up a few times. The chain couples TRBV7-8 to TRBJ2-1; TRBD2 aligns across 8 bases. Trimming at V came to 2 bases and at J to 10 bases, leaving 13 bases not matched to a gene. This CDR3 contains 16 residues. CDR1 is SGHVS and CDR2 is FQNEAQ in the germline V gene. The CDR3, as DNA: TGTGCCAGCAGCTTACGAGTATCGGGGGGGCAATTGGAGCAGTTCTTC. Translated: CASSLRVSGGQLEQFF. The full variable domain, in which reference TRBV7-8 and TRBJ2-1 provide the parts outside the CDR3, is GAGVSQSPRYKVAKRGQDVALRCDPISGHVSLFWYQQALGQGPEFLTYFQNEAQLDKSGLPSDRFFAERPEGSVSTLKIQRTQQEDSAVYLCASSLRVSGGQLEQFFGPGTRLTVL.

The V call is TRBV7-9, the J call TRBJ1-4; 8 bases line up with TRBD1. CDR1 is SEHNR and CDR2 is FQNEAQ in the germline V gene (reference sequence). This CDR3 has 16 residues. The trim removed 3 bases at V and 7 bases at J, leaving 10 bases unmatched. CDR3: CASSFGQGASGEKLFF. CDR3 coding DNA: TGTGCCAGCAGCTTCGGGCAGGGGGCCTCAGGTGAAAAACTGTTTTTT.

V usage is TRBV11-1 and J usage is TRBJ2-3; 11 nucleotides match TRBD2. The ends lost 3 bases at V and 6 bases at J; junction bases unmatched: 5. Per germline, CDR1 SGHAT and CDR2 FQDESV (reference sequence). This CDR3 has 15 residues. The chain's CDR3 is CASSFLAGGPDTQYF. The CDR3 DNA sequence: TGTGCCAGCAGCTTCTTAGCGGGGGGGCCGGATACGCAGTATTTT.

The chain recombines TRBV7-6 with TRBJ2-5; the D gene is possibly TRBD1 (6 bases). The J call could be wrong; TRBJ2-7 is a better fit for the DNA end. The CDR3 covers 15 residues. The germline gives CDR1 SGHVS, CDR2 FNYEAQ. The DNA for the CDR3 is TGTGCCAGCAGCTTAGGGCAGGGGATGATTGACGAGCAGTACTTC. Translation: CASSLGQGMIDEQYF.

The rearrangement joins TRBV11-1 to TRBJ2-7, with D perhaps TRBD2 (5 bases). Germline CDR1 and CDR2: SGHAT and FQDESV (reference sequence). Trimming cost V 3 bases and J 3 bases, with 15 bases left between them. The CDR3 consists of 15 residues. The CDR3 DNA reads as TGTGCCAGCAGCTTGAAAGGGTTGGCGGGCTACGAGCAGTACTTC. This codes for CASSLKGLAGYEQYF.

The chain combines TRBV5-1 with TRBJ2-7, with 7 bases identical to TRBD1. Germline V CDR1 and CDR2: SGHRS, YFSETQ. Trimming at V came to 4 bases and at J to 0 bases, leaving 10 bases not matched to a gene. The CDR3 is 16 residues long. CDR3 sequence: CASSPISGTDSYEQYF. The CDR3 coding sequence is TGCGCCAGCAGCCCGATCTCCGGGACAGACTCCTACGAGCAGTACTTC. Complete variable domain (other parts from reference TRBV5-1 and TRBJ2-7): KAGVTQTPRYLIKTRGQQVTLSCSPISGHRSVSWYQQTPGQGLQFLFEYFSETQRNKGNFPGRFSGRQFSNSRSEMNVSTLELGDSALYLCASSPISGTDSYEQYFGPGTRLTVT.

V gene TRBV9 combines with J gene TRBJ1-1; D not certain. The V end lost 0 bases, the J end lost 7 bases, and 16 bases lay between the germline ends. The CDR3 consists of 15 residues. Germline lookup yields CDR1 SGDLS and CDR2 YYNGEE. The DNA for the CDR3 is TGTGCCAGCAGCGTAGTGGGAAAGCCGCCTTTTGAAGCTTTCTTT. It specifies CASSVVGKPPFEAFF.

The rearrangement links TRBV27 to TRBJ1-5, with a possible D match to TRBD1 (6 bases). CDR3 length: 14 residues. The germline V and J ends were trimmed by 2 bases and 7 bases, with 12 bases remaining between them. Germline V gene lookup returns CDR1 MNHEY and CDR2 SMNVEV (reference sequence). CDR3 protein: CASSLAGDGQPQHF. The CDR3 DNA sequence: TGTGCCAGCAGTTTAGCAGGGGATGGCCAGCCCCAGCATTTT.

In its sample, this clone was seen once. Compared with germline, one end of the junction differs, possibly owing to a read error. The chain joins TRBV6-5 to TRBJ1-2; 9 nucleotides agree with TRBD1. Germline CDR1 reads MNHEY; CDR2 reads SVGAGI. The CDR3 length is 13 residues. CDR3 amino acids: CASRQGAGYDYTF. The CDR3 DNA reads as TGTGCCAGCAGACAGGGGGCAGGTTATGACTACACCTTC.

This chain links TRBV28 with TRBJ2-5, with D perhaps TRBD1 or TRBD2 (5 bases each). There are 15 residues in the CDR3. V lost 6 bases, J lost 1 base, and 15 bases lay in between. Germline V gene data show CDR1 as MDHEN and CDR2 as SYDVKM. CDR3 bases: TGTGCCAGCAGCCGGCGAGGGGTGGGCCAAGAGACCCAGTACTTC. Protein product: CASSRRGVGQETQYF.